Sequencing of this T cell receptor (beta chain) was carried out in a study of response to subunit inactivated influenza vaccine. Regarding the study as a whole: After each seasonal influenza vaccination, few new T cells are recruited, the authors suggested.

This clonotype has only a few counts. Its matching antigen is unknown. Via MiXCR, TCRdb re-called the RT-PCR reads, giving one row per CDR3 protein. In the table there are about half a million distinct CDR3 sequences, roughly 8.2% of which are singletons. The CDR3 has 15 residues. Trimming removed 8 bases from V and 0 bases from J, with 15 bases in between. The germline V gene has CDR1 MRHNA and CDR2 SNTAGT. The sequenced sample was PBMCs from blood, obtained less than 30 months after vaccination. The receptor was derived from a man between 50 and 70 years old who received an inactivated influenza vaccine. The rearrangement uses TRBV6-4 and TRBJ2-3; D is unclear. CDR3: CASHLPETSTDTQYF. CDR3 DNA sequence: TGTGCCAGCCACCTCCCGGAAACTAGCACAGATACGCAGTATTTT.